Listed here are 29 T cell receptor beta chains from one sample, sequenced in a study of blood T cell repertoires in COVID-19. Clones were sequenced by immunoSEQ multiplex PCR, and TCRdb holds only the in-frame ones, with some missing. The table has some 270,000 clones, approximately 83% seen once; the top ten hold 9.5% to 12%. Specimen: peripheral blood. The receptors were gathered from an older woman with acute or convalescent COVID-19.

The chain uses TRBV15 and TRBJ1-5; D unresolved. CDR1 is LNHNV and CDR2 is YYDKDF in the germline V gene (reference sequence). V was trimmed by 1 base and J by 5 bases, leaving 9 bases between them. This CDR3 comprises 14 residues. CDR3 region: CATSRAGGDQPQHF. CDR3 bases: TGTGCCACCAGCAGAGCCGGCGGGGATCAGCCCCAGCATTTT.

The chain carries TRBV19 and TRBJ2-7, with 7 bases matching TRBD1. Germline CDR1 and CDR2: LNHDA and SQIVND (reference sequence). This CDR3 is 14 amino acids long. Trimming took 6 bases from V and 2 from J; bases not matched to a gene: 7. This CDR3 is CASRQGLFTYEQYF. CDR3 nucleotides: TGTGCCAGTAGACAGGGGCTTTTCACCTACGAGCAGTACTTC.

The V call is TRBV5-4, the J call TRBJ1-2; a possible D gene is TRBD1 (6 bases). CDR3 length equals 16 residues. The germline V and J ends were trimmed by 2 bases and 6 bases, with 20 bases remaining between them. CDR1 is SGHNT and CDR2 is YYREEE in the germline V gene (reference sequence). The DNA for the CDR3 is TGTGCCAGCAGCTTTGTTGGAGTACGGGGGGCGGATGGCTACACCTTC. Translated: CASSFVGVRGADGYTF.

The chain has TRBV7-9 and TRBJ1-6, with a tentative D call TRBD1 (5 bases). Germline V gene sequence: CDR1 SEHNR, CDR2 FQNEAQ (reference sequence). V lost 1 base and J 4 bases, leaving 8 bases between the germline ends. This CDR3 spans 15 amino acids. In DNA, the CDR3 is TGTGCCAGCAGCTTAGGGCAGGGATATAATTCACCCCTCCACTTT. This gives the protein CASSLGQGYNSPLHF.

The CDR3 DNA reads as TGTGCCAGCAGCGTGGTGGGCGGGGGGACCTACGAGCAGTACTTC. It encodes CASSVVGGGTYEQYF. The chain links TRBV5-5 to TRBJ2-7, with TRBD2 matching 8 bases. The CDR3 consists of 15 residues. Germline values: CDR1 SGHKS, CDR2 YYEKEE (reference sequence). V trimming: 4 bases; J trimming: 2 bases; junction bases outside the gene matches: 8.

The chain employs TRBV2 and TRBJ2-3, with 8 bases that match TRBD2. Germline assignment: CDR1 SNHLY and CDR2 FYNNEI. CDR3 length: 16 residues. V shed 3 bases, J shed 5 bases, and the junction held 10 bases outside the gene matches. In DNA form, the CDR3 reads TGTGCCAGCAGTGATCCAGCGGGGGCCGGGGGAGATACGCAGTATTTT. Encoded protein: CASSDPAGAGGDTQYF. The variable domain in full, completed from reference TRBV2 and TRBJ2-3, reads EPEVTQTPSHQVTQMGQEVILRCVPISNHLYFYWYRQILGQKVEFLVSFYNNEISEKSEIFDDQFSVERPDGSNFTLKIRSTKLEDSAMYFCASSDPAGAGGDTQYFGPGTRLTVL.

The V gene is TRBV2, the J gene TRBJ2-1; 11 bases match TRBD2. Trimming at V came to 6 bases and at J to 7 bases, leaving 8 bases not matched to a gene. The CDR3 consists of 15 residues. From germline, CDR1 is SNHLY and CDR2 FYNNEI. CDR3 nucleotide sequence: TGTGCCAGCAGCCCCCCTAGCGGGGGGCGGAATGAGCAGTTCTTC. Translating it yields CASSPPSGGRNEQFF.

V is TRBV19 and J is TRBJ1-5; perhaps TRBD1 as D (5 bases). This CDR3 spans 14 amino acids. Germline V lookup: CDR1 LNHDA, CDR2 SQIVND (reference sequence). Trimming cost V 7 bases and J 9 bases, with 19 bases left between them. As DNA, the CDR3 is TGTGCCAGTACCGATACCCGGGGGTTAAGGCCCCAGCATTTT. Translation gives CASTDTRGLRPQHF. The complete variable domain, with remaining parts taken from reference TRBV19 and TRBJ1-5, reads DGGITQSPKYLFRKEGQNVTLSCEQNLNHDAMYWYRQDPGQGLRLIYYSQIVNDFQKGDIAEGYSVSREKKESFPLTVTSAQKNPTAFYLCASTDTRGLRPQHFGDGTRLSIL.

There are a few counts of this clone. V is TRBV27 and J is TRBJ1-1; D might be TRBD1 (6 bases). V dropped 3 bases and J dropped 6 bases, with 14 bases sitting between them. The CDR3 extends over 14 amino acids. CDR1 and CDR2 from the germline V gene are MNHEY and SMNVEV (reference sequence). The CDR3 DNA reads TGTGCCAGCAGTTTGAGGGGGATAGGGTCTGAAGCTTTCTTT. Amino acids: CASSLRGIGSEAFF.

This clone was observed once. The chain joins TRBV3-1 (or the pseudogene TRBV3-2) to TRBJ2-1, with 7 bases matching TRBD2. Germline CDR1 and CDR2: LGHDT and YNNKEL (reference sequence). V gave up 1 base and J gave up 8 bases; unmatched junction bases: 5. The CDR3 is 14 residues long. The CDR3, as DNA: TGTGCCAGCAGCCAAGTGGGGGGGGATCATGAGCAGTTCTTC. Translating gives CASSQVGGDHEQFF.

The rearrangement joins TRBV18 to TRBJ1-1; D call uncertain. Trimming pared 3 bases from V and 5 bases from J, leaving 13 bases between. The CDR3 runs to 14 residues. CDR1 is KGHSH, CDR2 LQKENI, per germline. In nucleotides, the CDR3 is TGTGCCAGCTCACCCCTTACAGCGGGAACTGAAGCTTTCTTT. Its translation is CASSPLTAGTEAFF. The complete variable domain, with remaining parts taken from reference TRBV18 and TRBJ1-1, reads NAGVMQNPRHLVRRRGQEARLRCSPMKGHSHVYWYRQLPEEGLKFMVYLQKENIIDESGMPKERFSAEFPKEGPSILRIQQVVRGDSAAYFCASSPLTAGTEAFFGQGTRLTVV.

The J gene is TRBJ2-2, the V gene TRBV5-8; D might be TRBD1 (5 bases). Per germline, CDR1 SGHTS and CDR2 YDEGEE. Trimming removed 3 bases from V and 6 bases from J, with 12 bases in between. The CDR3 has 14 residues. The DNA for the CDR3 is TGTGCCAGCAGCTCCGGCAGGGTTGCCGGGGAGCTGTTTTTT. It yields the protein CASSSGRVAGELFF.

The chain is built from TRBV5-1 and TRBJ1-6; weak D call: TRBD1 (6 bases). The CDR3 loop spans 16 amino acids. With 4 bases removed from V and 0 bases from J, the gap between germline ends came to 11 bases. Per the germline V gene, CDR1 is SGHRS and CDR2 is YFSETQ. The CDR3 sequence is CASSGQLSSYNSPLHF. The DNA for the CDR3 is TGCGCCAGCAGCGGACAGCTCAGCTCCTATAATTCACCCCTCCACTTT. Full variable domain (remainder filled in from reference TRBV5-1 and TRBJ1-6): KAGVTQTPRYLIKTRGQQVTLSCSPISGHRSVSWYQQTPGQGLQFLFEYFSETQRNKGNFPGRFSGRQFSNSRSEMNVSTLELGDSALYLCASSGQLSSYNSPLHFGNGTRLTVT.

This chain links TRBV3-1 (or the pseudogene TRBV3-2) with TRBJ1-1; TRBD1 matches at 7 bases. Germline V lookup: CDR1 LGHDT, CDR2 YNNKEL (reference sequence). The CDR3 loop spans 15 amino acids. Losses at the gene ends were 4 bases for V and 1 base for J; bases not matched to a gene: 6. The CDR3 DNA follows: TGTGCCAGCAGCCTCGGGACAGCTAAGAACACTGAAGCTTTCTTT. It encodes CASSLGTAKNTEAFF.

This sequence joins TRBV30 and TRBJ1-5; 7 bases match TRBD1. The CDR3 has 15 residues. The germline gives CDR1 GTSNPN, CDR2 SVGIG (reference sequence). The ends lost 5 bases at V and 0 bases at J; junction bases unmatched: 7. The CDR3 here is CAWSGGLGSNQPQHF. In DNA, the CDR3 is TGTGCCTGGTCAGGGGGGCTTGGTAGCAATCAGCCCCAGCATTTT.

The rearrangement uses TRBV2 and TRBJ2-3; possible D gene TRBD2, 6 bases. CDR1 is SNHLY and CDR2 is FYNNEI in the germline V gene. Trimming removed 8 bases from V and 2 bases from J, with 14 bases in between. The CDR3 has 14 amino acids. CDR3 in DNA: TGTGCCAGCTCCACGCGGACTACCACAGATACGCAGTATTTT. Translated, it gives CASSTRTTTDTQYF.

The chain joins TRBV19 to TRBJ1-2; 7 positions agree with TRBD1. This CDR3 has 14 amino acids. Germline V gene sequence: CDR1 LNHDA, CDR2 SQIVND (reference sequence). The ends lost 5 bases at V and 7 bases at J; junction bases unmatched: 10. CDR3 DNA sequence: TGTGCCAGTAGTCACCCCCGACAGGGCCCTGGCTACACCTTC. This codes for CASSHPRQGPGYTF.

The rearrangement joins TRBV9 to TRBJ1-2, with D possibly matching TRBD1 (5 bases). V was shortened by 4 bases and J by 5 bases, with 15 bases between the two germline ends. Germline-derived CDR1 and CDR2 are SGDLS and YYNGEE. The CDR3 is 14 amino acids. The CDR3 loop is CASSSGTAGYGYTF. DNA of the CDR3: TGTGCCAGCAGCTCCGGGACGGCGGGATATGGCTACACCTTC.

This rearrangement joins TRBV5-1 to TRBJ2-3; D is ambiguous. Deletions cut 7 bases from V and 4 bases from J, with 13 bases between. Germline CDR1 reads SGHRS; CDR2 reads YFSETQ. The CDR3 has 13 amino acids. The CDR3 protein is CASGVGPADTQYF. In DNA, the CDR3 is TGCGCCAGCGGCGTGGGTCCCGCAGATACGCAGTATTTT.

The chain recombines TRBV6-5 with TRBJ1-6; D not resolved. In germline, CDR1 is MNHEY, CDR2 SVGAGI. The CDR3 sequence is 13 residues long. Trimming left V 0 bases short and J 12 bases short, with 9 bases between. CDR3 in DNA: TGTGCCAGCAGTTACTCCAGGTCTGGACCCCTCCACTTT. Amino acids: CASSYSRSGPLHF.

The rearrangement joins TRBV11-1 to TRBJ2-5; 7 nucleotides agree with TRBD2. The CDR3 sequence is 15 residues long. Germline CDR1 is SGHAT and CDR2 is FQDESV (reference sequence). The V gene end was trimmed by 5 bases and the J gene end by 4 bases; junction bases not matched to a gene: 10. In DNA, the CDR3 is TGTGCCAGCAGCCTCCAGCGGGGATTAGGAGAGACCCAGTACTTC. It encodes CASSLQRGLGETQYF.

This sequence joins TRBV27 and TRBJ2-7; 7 bases map to TRBD2. This CDR3 contains 16 residues. V lost 4 bases, J lost 1 base, and 10 bases stayed unmatched. CDR1 is MNHEY and CDR2 is SMNVEV in the germline V gene (reference sequence). DNA of the CDR3: TGTGCCAGCAGTTCCGGGCCCCGGGGGGTTTCCTACGAGCAGTACTTC. This encodes CASSSGPRGVSYEQYF.

This chain uses TRBV6-5 with TRBJ1-2; possible D gene TRBD1, 5 bases. The CDR3 covers 13 residues. The germline gives CDR1 MNHEY, CDR2 SVGAGI. Trimming stripped 2 bases from V and 7 bases from J, with 11 bases between. The CDR3 DNA reads as TGTGCCAGCAGTTACCCCGGGGGGGTTGGCTACACCTTC. Translated, it gives CASSYPGGVGYTF.

This chain joins TRBV18 and TRBJ1-6, with 8 positions matching TRBD1. Trimming cost V 4 bases and J 7 bases; bases outside gene matches: 9. The CDR3 totals 16 residues. Germline V CDR1 and CDR2: KGHSH, LQKENI. CDR3 region: CASSLNQGAMNSPLHF. CDR3 bases: TGTGCCAGCTCACTAAATCAGGGGGCGATGAATTCACCCCTCCACTTT.

The DNA of the CDR3 is TGTGCCAGCAGCCCCCGGACAGGGGATGCGCAGTATTTT. It translates to CASSPRTGDAQYF. This sequence joins TRBV7-2 and TRBJ2-3; TRBD1 matches at 9 bases. CDR1 is SGHTA, CDR2 FQGNSA, per germline. The CDR3 covers 13 residues. Trimming took 5 bases from V and 10 from J; bases not matched to a gene: 7.

The rearrangement joins TRBV7-9 to TRBJ1-3, with D perhaps matching TRBD1 (5 bases). Germline V gene lookup returns CDR1 SEHNR and CDR2 FQNEAQ (reference sequence). This CDR3 is 15 amino acids long. The V end was cut by 0 bases, the J end by 0 bases, with 6 bases between. The CDR3 coding sequence is TGTGCCAGCAGCTTAGCACAGGTCTCTGGAAACACCATATATTTT. Translation gives CASSLAQVSGNTIYF.

This chain uses TRBV5-6 with TRBJ1-3, with D perhaps TRBD1 (5 bases). CDR3 size: 12 residues. Germline CDR1 and CDR2: SGHDT and YYEEEE. V lost 1 base to trimming and J lost 9 bases, with 8 bases between them. In nucleotides, the CDR3 is TGTGCCAGCAGCTTGACAGACAGCACCATATATTTT. This gives the protein CASSLTDSTIYF.

J is TRBJ2-3 and V is TRBV5-1; 12 bases agree with TRBD2. The CDR3 totals 15 residues. The trim removed 4 bases at V and 4 bases at J, leaving 4 bases unmatched. The germline CDR1 and CDR2 sequences are SGHRS and YFSETQ. CDR3 loop: CASSRLAGDPDTQYF. The CDR3 DNA reads TGCGCCAGCAGCAGACTAGCGGGGGACCCAGATACGCAGTATTTT.

This clone was found a few times. The chain joins TRBV3-1 (or the pseudogene TRBV3-2) to TRBJ2-7, with D perhaps matching TRBD2 (6 bases). Germline V lookup: CDR1 LGHDT, CDR2 YNNKEL (reference sequence). Trimming stripped 4 bases from V and 7 bases from J, with 23 bases between. The CDR3 spans 16 residues. The CDR3 DNA is TGTGCCAGCAGCCTAGGTCGCCGGGGGTCCCCGTTTGAGCAGTACTTC. Amino acid sequence: CASSLGRRGSPFEQYF.